A selection of T cell receptor beta chains follows, all from one sample in a study of blood T cells in healthy people across ages. TCRdb re-derived calls from the 5' RACE reads in MiXCR, one entry per CDR3 protein. The sample lists some 760,000 distinct CDR3 sequences; 25% were seen once. The sample also formed part of further work on T cells of mothers and their children.

Sequenced input: blood. Receptors originate from a boy younger than 18 in good health. Each CDR3 is given with its conserved first and last residue. The order of the fields is V gene, clone size, D gene, J gene, CDR3 protein, CDR3 DNA. D genes are given only for firm matches. Rows give clone size only sometimes, using once, few, many, or a class for an expanded clone.

V gene: TRBV28
clone size: NA
D gene: TRBD2
J gene: TRBJ2-3
CDR3 protein: CASSSGTSGPNTQYF
CDR3 DNA: TGTGCCAGCAGTTCCGGGACTAGCGGGCCTAATACGCAGTATTTT

V gene: TRBV6-5
clone size: NA
D gene: TRBD1
J gene: TRBJ2-1
CDR3 protein: CASSYTRDRGYNEQFF
CDR3 DNA: TGTGCCAGCAGTTACACACGGGACAGGGGATACAATGAGCAGTTCTTC

V gene: TRBV4-1
clone size: NA
D gene: NA
J gene: TRBJ2-7
CDR3 protein: CASSQFISYEQYF
CDR3 DNA: TGCGCCAGCAGCCAATTTATTAGCTACGAGCAGTACTTC

V gene: TRBV20-1
clone size: NA
D gene: NA
J gene: TRBJ2-4
CDR3 protein: CSARQALETKNIQYF
CDR3 DNA: TGCAGTGCCAGACAGGCGCTCGAGACCAAAAACATTCAGTACTTC

V gene: TRBV29-1
clone size: few
D gene: NA
J gene: TRBJ2-3
CDR3 protein: CSCALGVGTDTQYF
CDR3 DNA: TGCAGCTGTGCCCTGGGAGTTGGCACAGATACGCAGTATTTT

V gene: TRBV5-1
clone size: few
D gene: NA
J gene: TRBJ1-4
CDR3 protein: CASSLSATGLEKLFF
CDR3 DNA: TGCGCCAGCAGCTTGTCTGCGACAGGACTTGAAAAACTGTTTTTT

V gene: TRBV7-3
clone size: NA
D gene: NA
J gene: TRBJ1-6
CDR3 protein: CASSLLGTAPGNSPLHF
CDR3 DNA: TGTGCCAGCAGCTTGCTTGGGACCGCGCCGGGAAATTCACCCCTCCACTTT

V gene: TRBV12-3/TRBV12-4
clone size: few
D gene: TRBD1
J gene: TRBJ2-1
CDR3 protein: CASSGQGLSYNEQFF
CDR3 DNA: TGTGCCAGCAGCGGACAGGGTCTATCCTACAATGAGCAGTTCTTC

V gene: TRBV5-1
clone size: NA
D gene: TRBD1
J gene: TRBJ1-5
CDR3 protein: CASSSTGTGDQPQHF
CDR3 DNA: TGCGCCAGCAGCTCTACCGGGACAGGGGATCAGCCCCAGCATTTT

V gene: TRBV20-1
clone size: NA
D gene: TRBD2
J gene: TRBJ2-5
CDR3 protein: CSAERLAGVETQSF
CDR3 DNA: TGCAGTGCTGAAAGACTAGCGGGAGTGGAGACCCAGTCCTTC